A selection of T cell receptor beta chains follows, all from one sample in a study of CD8+ T cells in alopecia areata. The table came from immunoSEQ multiplex PCR; TCRdb's copy has only in-frame clones and leaves some out. This table has 190,000 or so clones, under 60% appearing once. The specimen was CD8+ T cells sorted from blood, collected at week 24, from a patient treated with tofacitinib. These TCRs come from a human donor with alopecia areata. Both conserved end residues are part of each CDR3. The order of the fields is D gene, J gene, clone size, V gene, CDR3 DNA, CDR3 protein. D genes are given only for firm matches. Some rows mark clone size as missing; the rest say once, few, many or name a class of expanded clone.

>.|TRBJ1-1|.|TRBV4-1
TGCGCCAGCAGCCAAGAGGGGGGGATGGCTGAAGCTTTCTTT
CASSQEGGMAEAFF
>.|TRBJ1-5|.|TRBV27
TGTGCCAGCAGTTTTGGGCGGGGTAATCAGCCCCAGCATTTT
CASSFGRGNQPQHF
>.|TRBJ2-7|.|TRBV29-1
TGCAGCGTTGAAGGAGAGGGCTACGAGCAGTACTTC
CSVEGEGYEQYF
>.|TRBJ1-1|.|TRBV6-5
TGTGCCAGCAGGACAGCAGATGAAGCTTTCTTT
CASRTADEAFF
>.|TRBJ2-7|.|TRBV7-9
TGTGCCAGCAGCTCCTCAGCCTACGAGCAGTACTTC
CASSSSAYEQYF
>.|TRBJ1-2|.|TRBV29-1
TGCAGCGCCCTAGCCCAGGGGGGCTACACCTTC
CSALAQGGYTF
>TRBD1|TRBJ1-1|.|TRBV7-8
TGTGCCAGCAGCTTAGTAGGGACAGGGGATGAAGCTTTCTTT
CASSLVGTGDEAFF
>TRBD2|TRBJ2-1|.|TRBV4-2
TGTGCCAGCAGCCGCCGACTAGCGGCCCTTAATGAGCAGTTCTTC
CASSRRLAALNEQFF
>.|TRBJ2-7|.|TRBV29-1
TGCAGCGTTGCGGGGACCCCTCAAGAGATTGGGTCCTACGAGCAGTACTTC
CSVAGTPQEIGSYEQYF
>TRBD1|TRBJ2-7|.|TRBV14
TGTGCCAGCAGCACAGACCGGGACAGGACGTACTTC
CASSTDRDRTYF
>TRBD1|TRBJ1-1|.|TRBV5-6
TGTGCCAGCAGCGACGGGACAGGGGAAGCTTTCTTT
CASSDGTGEAFF
>.|TRBJ2-7|few|TRBV5-1
TGCGCCAGCAGCCCTGTCGGACAGCGCTCCTACGAGCAGTACTTC
CASSPVGQRSYEQYF
>.|TRBJ1-1|.|TRBV29-1
TGCAGCGCCGAGGGGGGCGTGGGGACTGAAGCTTTCTTT
CSAEGGVGTEAFF
>.|TRBJ2-7|.|TRBV30
TGTGCCTGGTCAGGGGTCTACGAGCAGTACTTC
CAWSGVYEQYF
>TRBD1|TRBJ2-6|few|TRBV5-1
TGCGCCAGCAGTTGGGATGACAGGGGGCTAACTGCAGGGGCCAACGTCCTGACTTTC
CASSWDDRGLTAGANVLTF
>.|TRBJ2-1|.|TRBV11-2
TGTGCCAGCAGCTTAGACTACACCTACAATGAGCAGTTCTTC
CASSLDYTYNEQFF
>.|TRBJ1-3|many|TRBV7-2
TGTGCCAGCAGCTTAGCCTCAACAGGGAGCACCATATATTTT
CASSLASTGSTIYF
>TRBD1|TRBJ1-2|.|TRBV23-1
TGCGCCAGCAGTCATAATGGACAGGAGAGCAACAGCATCTATGGCTACACCTTC
CASSHNGQESNSIYGYTF
>.|TRBJ1-2|.|TRBV29-1
TGCAGCGTTGAGCATATCGTTCTCTATGGCTACACCTTC
CSVEHIVLYGYTF
>TRBD1|TRBJ1-3|once|TRBV4-1
TGCGCCAGCAGCCTCACAGGGGGCTCTGGAAACACCATATATTTT
CASSLTGGSGNTIYF
>.|TRBJ2-1|.|TRBV5-6
TGTGCCAGCAGCGCTGCGAGCTCCTACAATGAGCAGTTCTTC
CASSAASSYNEQFF
>.|TRBJ1-1|.|TRBV20-1
TGCAGTGCGGGGGTGAACACTGAAGCTTTCTTT
CSAGVNTEAFF
>.|TRBJ2-3|.|TRBV5-5
TGTGCCAGCAGCTCGGCCACCCTATTGGGCACAGATACGCAGTATTTT
CASSSATLLGTDTQYF
>TRBD1|TRBJ2-5|.|TRBV30
TGTGCCTGGAGTGAATCGACAGGGCTTCTCGAGACCCAGTACTTC
CAWSESTGLLETQYF
>.|TRBJ2-1|.|TRBV15
TGTGCCACCAGCCCCGGACTAGGGGGGGGTAGTGAGCAGTTCTTC
CATSPGLGGGSEQFF
>.|TRBJ2-3|.|TRBV2
TGTGCCAGCAGTGACGATCCCCATGAAAACACAGATACGCAGTATTTT
CASSDDPHENTDTQYF
>.|TRBJ2-7|few|TRBV4-1
TGCGCCAGCAGCCAACCTACAGGGATAAGGAACGAGCAGTACTTC
CASSQPTGIRNEQYF
>.|TRBJ1-2|few|TRBV5-6
TGTGCCAGCAGCTTGGGTACGGCTTTCAACCTCTTC
CASSLGTAFNLF
>TRBD1|TRBJ2-1|once|TRBV13
TGTGCCAGCAGCTTAGGAACCCTAGGGACAGGGGCTGAGCAGTTCTTC
CASSLGTLGTGAEQFF
>.|TRBJ1-5|.|TRBV14
TGTGCCAGCAGCCAAGAGGGCAGCAATCAGCCCCAGCATTTT
CASSQEGSNQPQHF
>TRBD1|TRBJ2-7|.|TRBV29-1
TGCAGCGCCTCGGGACAGGGGGCTGAAGAGCAGTACTTC
CSASGQGAEEQYF
>TRBD2|TRBJ2-1|.|TRBV29-1
TGCAGCTCCGGGGGGGGCTCCTACAATGAGCAGTTCTTC
CSSGGGSYNEQFF
>TRBD1|TRBJ2-7|once|TRBV27
TGTGCCAGCAGTTTATCGGGACAGTACTTCCACGAGCAGTACTTC
CASSLSGQYFHEQYF
>.|TRBJ2-2|few|TRBV4-1
TGCGCCAGCAGCCAAGGGCAGCCGAACACCGGGGAGCTGTTTTTT
CASSQGQPNTGELFF
>TRBD1|TRBJ1-4|many|TRBV7-9
TGTGCCAGCAGCCCCCCTGTGGGACAGGGGTTCGAAAAACTGTTTTTT
CASSPPVGQGFEKLFF
>.|TRBJ2-5|few|TRBV18
TGTGCCAGCTCACCCCGTGACAGAAAAGAGACCCAGTACTTC
CASSPRDRKETQYF
>TRBD2|TRBJ2-5|few|TRBV27
TGTGCCAGCAGGGGAGCGGGGGGCGGCCCAAAGACCCAGTACTTC
CASRGAGGGPKTQYF
>TRBD1|TRBJ1-1|few|TRBV6-5
TGTGCCAGCAGTTACTTTGGGACAGGGCGGGTCACTGAAGCTTTCTTT
CASSYFGTGRVTEAFF
>.|TRBJ2-5|few|TRBV30
TGTGCCTGGATCAGGAGCGAGACCCAGTACTTC
CAWIRSETQYF
>TRBD1|TRBJ2-2|few|TRBV4-2
TGTGCCAGCAGCCCCGATCCCACGGGACAGGGCAACACCGGGGAGCTGTTTTTT
CASSPDPTGQGNTGELFF
>.|TRBJ2-1|.|TRBV11-2
TGTGCCAGCAGCGCCGGGCGGGGCTCCTACAATGAGCAGTTCTTC
CASSAGRGSYNEQFF
>.|TRBJ2-3|.|TRBV29-1
TGCAGCGTTGAACCCTCGGGCCTGGGGAAGACAGATACGCAGTATTTT
CSVEPSGLGKTDTQYF
>.|TRBJ1-1|few|TRBV25-1
TGTGCCAGCAGCACAGGGAGCACTGAAGCTTTCTTT
CASSTGSTEAFF
>TRBD2|TRBJ2-2|.|TRBV15
TGTGCCACCAGCGAGGGGACTAGCGAGGCCGGGGAGCTGTTTTTT
CATSEGTSEAGELFF
>.|TRBJ2-7|once|TRBV5-6
TGTGCCAGCAGCTTTGCGCCCCAATCCTACGAGCAGTACTTC
CASSFAPQSYEQYF
>TRBD2|TRBJ2-7|.|TRBV13
TGTGCCAGCAGCCTATACGGGACTAGCGGCTACGAGCAGTACTTC
CASSLYGTSGYEQYF
>.|TRBJ2-1|.|TRBV28
TGTGCCAGCAGTCCCGGGGGCCTCTACAATGAGCAGTTCTTC
CASSPGGLYNEQFF